This T cell receptor beta chain came from a study of OX40 agonist ivuxolimab in advanced cancers. Concerning the study at large: The costimulatory receptor OX40 (CD134) was targeted by ivuxolimab, a fully human IgG2 agonistic monoclonal antibody. The monotherapy dose-escalation portion (N ≈ 57 patients) of the phase I ivuxolimab trial is reported in the paper. In the dose-escalation cohort, roughly 80% of patients were male, and the mean age was roughly 60 years, with a range of about 23 to 80. The purpose of peripheral TCRbeta sequencing was to test whether ivuxolimab changed TCR sequence diversity and led to clonal T-cell expansion. Prior anti-PD-1, anti-PD-L1 or anti-CTLA-4 therapy was permitted, and checkpoint inhibitors had been received by about two fifths of dose-escalation patients. Partial responses occurred in three dose-escalation patients: two with cutaneous melanoma and one with hepatocellular carcinoma. Among the roughly 50 dose-escalation patients, 19 had hepatocellular carcinoma, some 15 melanoma, 9 renal cell carcinoma and 9 head and neck cancer. Intravenous ivuxolimab was administered to patients every 2 weeks at six dose levels: 0.01, 0.1, 0.3, 1.5, 3 and 10 mg/kg.

Of note for this clone: Its antigen has not been determined. No much larger clonotype is one base removed from it; base qualities were not supplied.

The trial excluded patients who had a history of autoimmune disease or were on systemic immunosuppression. Peripheral blood for TCR sequencing was collected from all dose cohorts at baseline, on cycle 4 day 1, and on cycle 7 day 1. Samples came from an open-label, multicenter, first-in-human phase I dose-escalation trial of ivuxolimab. The trial enrolled adults with locally advanced or metastatic head and neck squamous cell, hepatocellular, melanoma or renal cell carcinoma. Before TCR sequencing, CD4+ and CD8+ T cells were separately sorted from peripheral blood. Beyond this particular receptor, the publication reports: Low levels of normalized T-cell clonal expansion were also seen in some patients who did not respond. The antigen specificity of the peripheral T cells that underwent clonal expansion was not determined. In partial responders in the 0.1-3.0 mg/kg groups, normalized peripheral clonal expansion was found to be among the lowest, especially among CD8+ T cells. At doses of 0.1 to 3.0 mg/kg, clonal expansion of both CD4+ and CD8+ T cells in blood was seen between baseline and week 6. After ivuxolimab, expanded clones were on average more numerous among CD8+ T cells than among CD4+ T cells.

To sequence the TCRbeta CDR3 region, genomic DNA was isolated from the sorted cells. TCRbeta CDR3 regions were sequenced using the immunoSEQ Assay. TCRdb carries this immuneACCESS record with in-frame sequences only. Its versions omit some clonotypes, under half of them owing to an unresolved V gene in the studies checked, with the rest unexplained. Present in this sample are tens of thousands of clones, 70% to 85% of which were seen just once. The ten largest clones add up to more than 1.5% of the sample. CDR1 and CDR2 are read off the germline V gene as SGDLS and YYNGEE. The CDR3 numbers 14 residues from cysteine through phenylalanine. The CDR3 DNA has 42 bases and is translated from base 1. V and J are truncated by 0 bases and 1 base respectively, leaving an intervening sequence of 7 bases.

Specimen: CD4+ or CD8+ T cells sorted from blood, collected in a trial of the OX40 agonist ivuxolimab. The chain links TRBV9 with TRBJ1-2; D gene: possibly TRBD1, on 5 matching bases. The TCR sequence derives from an adult with an advanced solid tumor such as melanoma, head and neck, liver or kidney cancer. The nucleotide sequence is given as TGTGCCAGCAGCGTAGAGGGACTTAACTATGGCTACACCTTC. It is translated as CASSVEGLNYGYTF.